Presented here are 26 T cell receptor beta chains from one specimen sequenced in a study of cytotoxic CD8 clonotypes in ibrutinib-treated CLL. Libraries were prepared by immunoSEQ multiplex PCR; TCRdb keeps only in-frame clonotypes and omits some of them. Of about 140,000 clones in the sample, around 82% are singletons; the top ten hold approximately 7.6%. Sequenced material: PBMCs, taken after 36 months of ibrutinib treatment. The receptors stem from a human donor with chronic lymphocytic leukemia.

V usage is TRBV7-6 and J usage is TRBJ1-2; 8 positions agree with TRBD1. V was pared by 1 base and J by 4 bases, with 5 bases of the junction left unmatched. CDR1 and CDR2 (germline): SGHVS, FNYEAQ. The CDR3 is made up of 15 amino acids. CDR3 residues: CASSLGQGSFYGYTF. The CDR3 DNA reads TGTGCCAGCAGCTTAGGACAGGGGAGTTTCTATGGCTACACCTTC.

This sequence joins TRBV6-5 and TRBJ1-5, with D possibly TRBD1 on 5 matching bases. Trimming removed 7 bases from V and 7 bases from J, with 20 bases in between. The CDR3 is 15 residues long. The germline CDR1 and CDR2 sequences are MNHEY and SVGAGI. The CDR3 DNA follows: TGTGCCAGCACCCGATTCGGGCAGGGACGGCAGCCCCAGCATTTT. Translation: CASTRFGQGRQPQHF.

The V call is TRBV19, the J call TRBJ1-2; the match to TRBD1 covers 7 bases. The CDR3 length is 15 residues. Trimming cost V 0 bases and J 4 bases; bases outside gene matches: 5. Germline CDR1 and CDR2: LNHDA and SQIVND (reference sequence). The CDR3: CASSIDLGGGYGYTF. Written as DNA, the CDR3 is TGTGCCAGTAGTATAGATCTAGGGGGCGGCTATGGCTACACCTTC.

The J gene is TRBJ1-5, the V gene TRBV5-6; D is unclear. V was trimmed by 2 bases and J by 0 bases, leaving 6 bases between them. Germline V lookup: CDR1 SGHDT, CDR2 YYEEEE. The CDR3 contains 14 residues. The CDR3 protein is CASSFIYSNQPQHF. The CDR3 DNA sequence: TGTGCCAGCAGCTTTATCTATAGCAATCAGCCCCAGCATTTT.

This clone was counted a single time. The chain carries TRBV5-1 and TRBJ2-5; 8 bases match TRBD2. Germline V gene data show CDR1 as SGHRS and CDR2 as YFSETQ. V was clipped by 3 bases and J by 9 bases; unmatched bases: 13. This CDR3 comprises 15 residues. The CDR3 coding sequence is TGCGCCAGCAGCTGGGGGGGTAGCGGGACGATGTCCCAGTACTTC. This gives the protein CASSWGGSGTMSQYF.

The chain has TRBV18 and TRBJ1-3; D remains ambiguous. Germline V lookup: CDR1 KGHSH, CDR2 LQKENI. Between the trimmed V and J ends, which lost 3 bases and 2 bases, there was a span of 11 bases. This CDR3 has 15 amino acids. As DNA, the CDR3 is TGTGCCAGCTCACCTCAGGAGGGCGCTGGAAACACCATATATTTT. Translating gives CASSPQEGAGNTIYF.

This clone was seen a handful of times. This chain connects TRBV10-3 to TRBJ1-2, with a weak D call TRBD1 (5 bases). Trimming took off 10 bases at V and 2 bases at J, with 17 bases between the two ends. Germline V gene lookup returns CDR1 ENHRY and CDR2 SYGVKD. This CDR3 has 14 amino acids. The CDR3 reads CATHPDTKNYGYTF. As DNA, the CDR3 is TGTGCCACCCATCCGGACACCAAGAACTATGGCTACACCTTC.

The J gene is TRBJ2-7, the V gene TRBV18; D gene unclear. Trimming cost V 0 bases and J 1 base, with 13 bases left between them. Per germline, CDR1 KGHSH and CDR2 LQKENI. The CDR3 runs to 16 residues. Written as DNA, the CDR3 is TGTGCCAGCTCACCACCATTGGGTAGATCTTCCTACGAGCAGTACTTC. This gives the protein CASSPPLGRSSYEQYF.

This clone appeared a single time. In DNA form, the CDR3 reads TGTGCCTGGAGTGTAAGGCCGGGCCCAGATACGCAGTATTTT. This gives the protein CAWSVRPGPDTQYF. The gene calls are TRBV30 and TRBJ2-3; the D is unclear. Trimming removed 0 bases from V and 4 bases from J, with 11 bases in between. This CDR3 comprises 14 residues. In germline, CDR1 is GTSNPN, CDR2 SVGIG (reference sequence).

This sequence joins TRBV18 and TRBJ2-1, with 11 nucleotides matching TRBD2. The germline CDR1 and CDR2 sequences are KGHSH and LQKENI. Trimming cost V 5 bases and J 2 bases; bases outside gene matches: 5. The CDR3 runs to 16 residues. The CDR3 loop reads CASSSSGRAPYNEQFF. CDR3 nucleotide sequence: TGTGCCAGCTCAAGTAGCGGGAGGGCCCCCTACAATGAGCAGTTCTTC.

Concerning this clone: The final CDR3 position lacks the conserved phenylalanine or tryptophan, pointing to a likely read error. This chain joins TRBV4-1 and TRBJ1-2, with D uncertain. Germline V gives CDR1 MGHRA, CDR2 YSYEKL. Trimming cost V 6 bases and J 2 bases, with 7 bases left between them. The length of the CDR3 is 12 residues. The CDR3 nucleotides are TGCGCCAGCAGTCATCGAAACTATGGCTACACCCTC. This encodes CASSHRNYGYTL.

The V gene is TRBV6-6, the J gene TRBJ2-1; D unresolved. V dropped 2 bases and J dropped 6 bases, with 14 bases sitting between them. The length of the CDR3 is 15 residues. Germline assignment: CDR1 MNHNY and CDR2 SVGAGI (reference sequence). Here the CDR3 DNA reads TGTGCCAGCAGTTACCCCCAGGACCAAGGCAATGAGCAGTTCTTC. Protein sequence: CASSYPQDQGNEQFF.

This chain joins TRBV27 and TRBJ2-7; TRBD1 matches 8 bases. The CDR3 is 13 residues long. J was trimmed by 5 bases and V by 5 bases; bases with no gene match: 5. Germline V gives CDR1 MNHEY, CDR2 SMNVEV (reference sequence). The CDR3: CASSARTGNEQYF. For the CDR3, the DNA is TGTGCCAGCAGTGCCCGGACAGGGAACGAGCAGTACTTC.

This clone showed up just once. This rearrangement joins TRBV19 to TRBJ1-2; no clear D. The CDR3 runs to 14 residues. Germline V gene lookup returns CDR1 LNHDA and CDR2 SQIVND (reference sequence). V lost 6 bases and J 0 bases, leaving 11 bases between the germline ends. CDR3 loop: CASRSGLPNYGYTF. CDR3 coding DNA: TGTGCCAGTAGATCCGGGCTCCCTAACTATGGCTACACCTTC. The full variable domain, in which reference TRBV19 and TRBJ1-2 provide the parts outside the CDR3, is DGGITQSPKYLFRKEGQNVTLSCEQNLNHDAMYWYRQDPGQGLRLIYYSQIVNDFQKGDIAEGYSVSREKKESFPLTVTSAQKNPTAFYLCASRSGLPNYGYTFGSGTRLTVV.

The rearrangement uses TRBV21-1 and TRBJ2-3; the D segment call TRBD1 is taken from the table without a DNA check. TRBV21-1 is noted as a pseudogene. CDR3 length: 14 amino acids. As DNA, the CDR3 is TGTGCCAGACCCGGGACATCTAGCACAGATACGCAGTATTTT. Translating gives CARPGTSSTDTQYF.

The count of this clone is one. This rearrangement joins TRBV5-5 to TRBJ1-6, with D maybe TRBD1 (6 bases). Per germline, CDR1 SGHKS and CDR2 YYEKEE (reference sequence). Trimming removed 3 bases at V and 7 bases at J, with 14 bases between. The CDR3 runs to 15 residues. CDR3 nucleotide sequence: TGTGCCAGCAGCTACATGGACAGCGAAAATTCACCCCTCCACTTT. Amino acid sequence: CASSYMDSENSPLHF.

The rearrangement joins TRBV7-9 to TRBJ2-5; TRBD2 agrees at 10 bases. Germline V gene sequence: CDR1 SEHNR, CDR2 FQNEAQ (reference sequence). V shed 1 base and J 5 bases; nucleotides not matched to a gene: 4. The length of the CDR3 is 15 residues. The CDR3 DNA reads TGTGCCAGCAGCTTAGAGCGGGAGGGCCGGGAGACCCAGTACTTC. This translates into CASSLEREGRETQYF.

This sequence joins TRBV5-6 and TRBJ2-2, with 8 bases lining up with TRBD1. This CDR3 region has 16 residues. J lost 7 bases, V lost 2 bases, and 10 bases had no gene match. Germline V gene sequence: CDR1 SGHDT, CDR2 YYEEEE. Written as DNA, the CDR3 is TGTGCCAGCAGCTTCAGAGACAGGGGTTATTTCGGGGAGCTGTTTTTT. Its protein product is CASSFRDRGYFGELFF.

The chain employs TRBV4-1 and TRBJ2-1, with TRBD2 matching 7 bases. CDR1 and CDR2 from the germline V gene are MGHRA and YSYEKL. V trimming: 0 bases; J trimming: 7 bases; junction bases outside the gene matches: 0. The CDR3 consists of 13 residues. CDR3 coding DNA: TGCGCCAGCAGCCAAGAGGGGGGGAATGAGCAGTTCTTC. It specifies CASSQEGGNEQFF.

A single count supports this clone. The CDR3 nucleotides are TGTGCCAGCAGCTTACCCTCTGGGGCCAACGTCCTGACTTTC. This encodes CASSLPSGANVLTF. This chain uses TRBV7-6 with TRBJ2-6; no firm D call. This CDR3 region has 14 residues. In germline, CDR1 is SGHVS, CDR2 FNYEAQ. Trimming pared 2 bases from V and 0 bases from J, leaving 2 bases between.

The rearrangement links TRBV4-1 to TRBJ2-7; tentatively, D is TRBD1 or TRBD2 (7 bases each). CDR3 length: 16 residues. Germline V gene sequence: CDR1 MGHRA, CDR2 YSYEKL. V dropped 4 bases and J dropped 4 bases, with 20 bases sitting between them. The DNA for the CDR3 is TGCGCCAGCAGCCGCAGGGGGGCGGGAGTTAGGTACGAGCAGTACTTC. This encodes CASSRRGAGVRYEQYF.

The chain couples TRBV6-1 to TRBJ2-7; TRBD1 might be the D (7 bases). CDR3 length: 16 amino acids. With 3 bases removed from V and 0 bases from J, the gap between germline ends came to 15 bases. The V gene's germline CDR1 is MNHNS and CDR2 SASEGT. This CDR3 is CASSDAGQLNSYEQYF. The CDR3 DNA is TGTGCCAGCAGTGACGCGGGACAGCTCAACTCCTACGAGCAGTACTTC.

The chain couples TRBV7-9 to TRBJ2-7; the D is unclear. The germline CDR1 and CDR2 sequences are SEHNR and FQNEAQ (reference sequence). The CDR3 covers 14 residues. The germline V and J ends were trimmed by 1 base and 0 bases, with 7 bases remaining between them. CDR3 DNA sequence: TGTGCCAGCAGCTTAGAGGGCAGCTCCTACGAGCAGTACTTC. As protein: CASSLEGSSYEQYF.

The rearrangement joins TRBV19 to TRBJ2-7, with D maybe TRBD2 (5 bases). Trimming left V 5 bases short and J 4 bases short, with 9 bases between. The CDR3 is 12 amino acids. Germline CDR1 is LNHDA and CDR2 is SQIVND (reference sequence). Written as DNA, the CDR3 is TGTGCCAGTAGTCTCTCGGGGTACGAGCAGTACTTC. It encodes CASSLSGYEQYF.

This clone has a single count. The V and J genes are TRBV18 and TRBJ2-1; TRBD2 agrees at 15 bases. This CDR3 spans 18 amino acids. Germline CDR1 reads KGHSH; CDR2 reads LQKENI. Trimming removed 3 bases from V and 8 bases from J; junction bases left unmatched: 11. The DNA for the CDR3 is TGTGCCAGCTCACCCCCCGGACTAGCGGGGGGGCCTCGGGATGAGCAGTTCTTC. Translated, it gives CASSPPGLAGGPRDEQFF.

This clone was seen once. The rearrangement links TRBV6-1 to TRBJ1-2; a possible D gene is TRBD1 (5 bases). The CDR3 is 15 residues long. Germline loops: CDR1 MNHNS, CDR2 SASEGT. V dropped 0 bases and J dropped 4 bases, with 12 bases sitting between them. CDR3 in DNA: TGTGCCAGCAGTGAAGCGCAGGGCCTTGGCTATGGCTACACCTTC. This codes for CASSEAQGLGYGYTF.